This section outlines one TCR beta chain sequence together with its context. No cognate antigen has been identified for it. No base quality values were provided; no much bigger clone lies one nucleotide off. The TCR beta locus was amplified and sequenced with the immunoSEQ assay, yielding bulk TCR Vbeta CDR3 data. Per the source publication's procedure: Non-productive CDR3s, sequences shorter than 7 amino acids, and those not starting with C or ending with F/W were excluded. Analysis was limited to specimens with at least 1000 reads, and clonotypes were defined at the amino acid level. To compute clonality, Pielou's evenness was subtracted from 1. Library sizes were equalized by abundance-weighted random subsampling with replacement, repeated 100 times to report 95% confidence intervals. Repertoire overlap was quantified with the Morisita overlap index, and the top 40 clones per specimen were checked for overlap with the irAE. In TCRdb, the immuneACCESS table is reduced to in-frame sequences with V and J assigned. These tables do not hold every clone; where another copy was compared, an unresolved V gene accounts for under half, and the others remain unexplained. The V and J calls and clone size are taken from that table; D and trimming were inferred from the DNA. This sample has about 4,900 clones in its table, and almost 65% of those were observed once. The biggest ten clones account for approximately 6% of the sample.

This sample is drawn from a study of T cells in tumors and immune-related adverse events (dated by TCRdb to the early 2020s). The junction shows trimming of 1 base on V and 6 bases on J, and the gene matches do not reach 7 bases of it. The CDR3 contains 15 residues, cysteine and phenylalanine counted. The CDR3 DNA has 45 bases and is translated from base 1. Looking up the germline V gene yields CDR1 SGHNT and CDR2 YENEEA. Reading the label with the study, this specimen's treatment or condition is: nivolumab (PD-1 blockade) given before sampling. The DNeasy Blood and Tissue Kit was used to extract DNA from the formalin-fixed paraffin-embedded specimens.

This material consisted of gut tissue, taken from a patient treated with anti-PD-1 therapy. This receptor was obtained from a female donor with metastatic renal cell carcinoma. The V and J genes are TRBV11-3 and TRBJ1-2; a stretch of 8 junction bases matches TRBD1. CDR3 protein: CASSLGSSGGNGYTF. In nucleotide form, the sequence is TGTGCCAGCAGCTTAGGTTCTTCAGGGGGCAATGGCTACACCTTC.